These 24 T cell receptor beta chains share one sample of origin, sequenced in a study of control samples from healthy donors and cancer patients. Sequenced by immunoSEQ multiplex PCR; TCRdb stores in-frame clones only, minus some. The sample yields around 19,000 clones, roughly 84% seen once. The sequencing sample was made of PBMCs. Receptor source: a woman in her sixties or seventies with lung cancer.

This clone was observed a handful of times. CDR3 residues: CASSVEARNYGYTF. The CDR3 DNA reads as TGTGCCAGCAGCGTAGAGGCCAGAAACTATGGCTACACCTTC. This chain connects TRBV9 to TRBJ1-2; D is unclear. The CDR3 is 14 residues long. Trimming stripped 0 bases from V and 2 bases from J, with 8 bases between. The V gene's germline CDR1 is SGDLS and CDR2 YYNGEE.

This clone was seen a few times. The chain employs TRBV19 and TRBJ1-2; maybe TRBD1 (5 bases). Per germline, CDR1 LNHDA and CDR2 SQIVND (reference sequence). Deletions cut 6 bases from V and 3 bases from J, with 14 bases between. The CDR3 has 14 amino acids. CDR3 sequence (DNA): TGTGCCAGTAGGCGACAGACAAGCTACTATGGCTACACCTTC. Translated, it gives CASRRQTSYYGYTF.

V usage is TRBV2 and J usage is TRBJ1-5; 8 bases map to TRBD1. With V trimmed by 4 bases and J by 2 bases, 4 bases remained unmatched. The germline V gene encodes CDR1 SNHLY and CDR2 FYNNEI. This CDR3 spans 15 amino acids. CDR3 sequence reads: CASSGDRGGNQPQHF. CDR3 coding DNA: TGTGCCAGCAGTGGAGACAGGGGCGGCAATCAGCCCCAGCATTTT.

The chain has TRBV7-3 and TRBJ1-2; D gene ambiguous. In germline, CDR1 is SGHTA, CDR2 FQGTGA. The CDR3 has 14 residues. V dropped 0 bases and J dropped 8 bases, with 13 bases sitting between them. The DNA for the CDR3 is TGTGCCAGCAGCTTAACGGAAGGGCTCGGCGGCTACACCTTC. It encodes CASSLTEGLGGYTF.

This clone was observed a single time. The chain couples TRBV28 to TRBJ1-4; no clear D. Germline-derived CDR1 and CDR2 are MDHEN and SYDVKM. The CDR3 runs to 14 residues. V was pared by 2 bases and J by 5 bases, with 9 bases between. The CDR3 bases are TGTGCCAGCAGTTTAAGTGTAGGGAATGAAAAACTGTTTTTT. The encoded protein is CASSLSVGNEKLFF. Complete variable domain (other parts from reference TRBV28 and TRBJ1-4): DVKVTQSSRYLVKRTGEKVFLECVQDMDHENMFWYRQDPGLGLRLIYFSYDVKMKEKGDIPEGYSVSREKKERFSLILESASTNQTSMYLCASSLSVGNEKLFFGSGTQLSVL.

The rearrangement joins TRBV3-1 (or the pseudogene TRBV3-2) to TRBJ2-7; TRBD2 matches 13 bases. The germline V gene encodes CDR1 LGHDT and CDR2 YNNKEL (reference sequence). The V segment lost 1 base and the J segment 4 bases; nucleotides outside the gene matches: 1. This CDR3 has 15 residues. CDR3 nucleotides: TGTGCCAGCAGCCAAGCGGGACTAGCGGGATACGAGCAGTACTTC. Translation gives CASSQAGLAGYEQYF.

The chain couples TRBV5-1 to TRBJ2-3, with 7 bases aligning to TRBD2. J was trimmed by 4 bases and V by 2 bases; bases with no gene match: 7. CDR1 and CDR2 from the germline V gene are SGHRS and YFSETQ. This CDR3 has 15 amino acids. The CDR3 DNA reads TGCGCCAGCAGCTTCAACCGGGACTATTCAGATACGCAGTATTTT. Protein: CASSFNRDYSDTQYF.

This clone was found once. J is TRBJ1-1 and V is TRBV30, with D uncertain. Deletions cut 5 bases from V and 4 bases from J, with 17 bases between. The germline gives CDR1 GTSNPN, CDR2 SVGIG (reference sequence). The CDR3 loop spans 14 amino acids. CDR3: CAWSPGGVRTEAFF. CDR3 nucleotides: TGTGCCTGGTCCCCAGGTGGGGTTCGCACTGAAGCTTTCTTT.

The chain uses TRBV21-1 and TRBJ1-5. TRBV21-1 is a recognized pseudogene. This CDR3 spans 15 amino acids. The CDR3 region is CASNQQRGANQPQHF. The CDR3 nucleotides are TGTGCCAGCAACCAACAAAGGGGGGCGAATCAGCCCCAGCATTTT.

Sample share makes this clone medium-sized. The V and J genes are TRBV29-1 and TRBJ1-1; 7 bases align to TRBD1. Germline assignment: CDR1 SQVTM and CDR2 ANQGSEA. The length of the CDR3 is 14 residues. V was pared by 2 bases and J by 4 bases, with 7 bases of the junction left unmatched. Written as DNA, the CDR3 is TGCAGCGTTGAATCTAGCAGGGGGGCCACTGAAGCTTTCTTT. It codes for CSVESSRGATEAFF. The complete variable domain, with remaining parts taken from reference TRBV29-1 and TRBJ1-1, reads SAVISQKPSRDICQRGTSLTIQCQVDSQVTMMFWYRQQPGQSLTLIATANQGSEATYESGFVIDKFPISRPNLTFSTLTVSNMSPEDSSIYLCSVESSRGATEAFFGQGTRLTVV.

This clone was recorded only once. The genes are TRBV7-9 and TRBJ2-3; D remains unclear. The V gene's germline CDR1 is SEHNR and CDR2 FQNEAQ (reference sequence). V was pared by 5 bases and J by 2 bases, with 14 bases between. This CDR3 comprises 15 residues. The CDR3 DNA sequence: TGTGCCAGCAGCCGAGTCGGTACAAACACAGATACGCAGTATTTT. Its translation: CASSRVGTNTDTQYF.

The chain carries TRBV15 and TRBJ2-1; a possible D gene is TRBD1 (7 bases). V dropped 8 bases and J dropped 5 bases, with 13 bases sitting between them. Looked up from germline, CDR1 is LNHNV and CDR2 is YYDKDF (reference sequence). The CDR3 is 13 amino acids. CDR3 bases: TGTGCCACCCGGGGGACAGTTGACAATGAGCAGTTCTTC. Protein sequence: CATRGTVDNEQFF. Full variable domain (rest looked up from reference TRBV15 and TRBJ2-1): DAMVIQNPRYQVTQFGKPVTLSCSQTLNHNVMYWYQQKSSQAPKLLFHYYDKDFNNEADTPDNFQSRRPNTSFCFLDIRSPGLGDTAMYLCATRGTVDNEQFFGPGTRLTVL.

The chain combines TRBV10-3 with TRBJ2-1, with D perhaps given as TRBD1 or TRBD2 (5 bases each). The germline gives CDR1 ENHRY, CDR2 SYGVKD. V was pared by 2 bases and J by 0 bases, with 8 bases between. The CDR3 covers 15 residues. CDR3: CAISELGGSYNEQFF. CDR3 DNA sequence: TGTGCCATCAGTGAGCTTGGGGGCTCCTACAATGAGCAGTTCTTC.

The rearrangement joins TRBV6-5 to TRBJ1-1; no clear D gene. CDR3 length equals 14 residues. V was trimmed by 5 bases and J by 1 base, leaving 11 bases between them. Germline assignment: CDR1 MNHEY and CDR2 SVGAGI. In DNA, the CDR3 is TGTGCCAGCAGTCCCCCGGGCCGGAACACTGAAGCTTTCTTT. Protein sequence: CASSPPGRNTEAFF.

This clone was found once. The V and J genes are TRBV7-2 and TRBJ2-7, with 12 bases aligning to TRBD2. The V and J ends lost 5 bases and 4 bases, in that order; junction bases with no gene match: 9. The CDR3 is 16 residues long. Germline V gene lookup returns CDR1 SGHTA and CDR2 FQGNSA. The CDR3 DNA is TGTGCCAGCAGCATGACTAGCGGGAGATCTACGTACGAGCAGTACTTC. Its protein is CASSMTSGRSTYEQYF.

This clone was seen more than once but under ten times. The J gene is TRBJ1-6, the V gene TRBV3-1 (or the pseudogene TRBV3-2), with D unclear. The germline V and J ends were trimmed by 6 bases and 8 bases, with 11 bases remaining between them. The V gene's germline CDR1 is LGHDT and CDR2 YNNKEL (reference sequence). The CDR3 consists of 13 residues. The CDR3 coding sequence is TGTGCCAGCAGAGACGTTCCGGATTCACCCCTCCACTTT. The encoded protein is CASRDVPDSPLHF.

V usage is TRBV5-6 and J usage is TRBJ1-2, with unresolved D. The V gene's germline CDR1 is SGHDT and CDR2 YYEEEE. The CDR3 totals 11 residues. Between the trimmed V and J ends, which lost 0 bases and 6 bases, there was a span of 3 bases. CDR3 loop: CASSLVDGYTF. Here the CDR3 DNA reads TGTGCCAGCAGCTTGGTAGATGGCTACACCTTC.

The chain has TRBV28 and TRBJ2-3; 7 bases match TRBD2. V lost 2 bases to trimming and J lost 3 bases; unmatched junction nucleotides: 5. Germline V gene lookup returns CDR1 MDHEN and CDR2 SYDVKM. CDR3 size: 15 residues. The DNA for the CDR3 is TGTGCCAGCAGTTTACTCCCTAGCGGTACAGATACGCAGTATTTT. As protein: CASSLLPSGTDTQYF.

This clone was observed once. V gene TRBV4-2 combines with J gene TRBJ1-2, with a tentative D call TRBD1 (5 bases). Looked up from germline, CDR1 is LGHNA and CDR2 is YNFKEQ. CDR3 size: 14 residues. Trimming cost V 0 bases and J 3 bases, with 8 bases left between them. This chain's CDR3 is CASSQDRVDYGYTF. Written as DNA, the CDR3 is TGTGCCAGCAGCCAAGACAGGGTGGACTATGGCTACACCTTC.

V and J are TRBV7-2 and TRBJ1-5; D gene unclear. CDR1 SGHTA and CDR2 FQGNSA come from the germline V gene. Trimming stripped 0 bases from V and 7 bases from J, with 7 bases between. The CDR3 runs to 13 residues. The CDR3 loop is CASSLALNQPQHF. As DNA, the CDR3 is TGTGCCAGCAGCTTAGCCCTGAACCAGCCCCAGCATTTT. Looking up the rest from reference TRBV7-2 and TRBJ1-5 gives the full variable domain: GAGVSQSPSNKVTEKGKDVELRCDPISGHTALYWYRQSLGQGLEFLIYFQGNSAPDKSGLPSDRFSAERTGGSVSTLTIQRTQQEDSAVYLCASSLALNQPQHFGDGTRLSIL.

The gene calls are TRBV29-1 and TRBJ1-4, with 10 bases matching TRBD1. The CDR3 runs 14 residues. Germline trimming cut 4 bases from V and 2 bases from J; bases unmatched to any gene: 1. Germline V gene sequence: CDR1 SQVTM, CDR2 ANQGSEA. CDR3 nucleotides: TGCAGCGTTGGGGGACAGGGGACTAATGAAAAACTGTTTTTT. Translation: CSVGGQGTNEKLFF.

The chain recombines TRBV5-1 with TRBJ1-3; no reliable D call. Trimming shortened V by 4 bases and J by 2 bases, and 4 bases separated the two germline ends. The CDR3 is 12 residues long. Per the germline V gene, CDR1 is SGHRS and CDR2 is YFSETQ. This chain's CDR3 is CASSAPGNTIYF. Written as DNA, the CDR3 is TGCGCCAGCAGCGCACCTGGAAACACCATATATTTT. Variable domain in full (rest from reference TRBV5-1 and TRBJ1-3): KAGVTQTPRYLIKTRGQQVTLSCSPISGHRSVSWYQQTPGQGLQFLFEYFSETQRNKGNFPGRFSGRQFSNSRSEMNVSTLELGDSALYLCASSAPGNTIYFGEGSWLTVV.

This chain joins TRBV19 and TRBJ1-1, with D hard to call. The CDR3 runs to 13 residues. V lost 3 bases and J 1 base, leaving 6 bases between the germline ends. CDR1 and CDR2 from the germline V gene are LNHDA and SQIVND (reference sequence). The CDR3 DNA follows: TGTGCCAGTAGTATGGAGGGGAACACTGAAGCTTTCTTT. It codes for CASSMEGNTEAFF. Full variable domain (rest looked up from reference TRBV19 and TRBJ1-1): DGGITQSPKYLFRKEGQNVTLSCEQNLNHDAMYWYRQDPGQGLRLIYYSQIVNDFQKGDIAEGYSVSREKKESFPLTVTSAQKNPTAFYLCASSMEGNTEAFFGQGTRLTVV.

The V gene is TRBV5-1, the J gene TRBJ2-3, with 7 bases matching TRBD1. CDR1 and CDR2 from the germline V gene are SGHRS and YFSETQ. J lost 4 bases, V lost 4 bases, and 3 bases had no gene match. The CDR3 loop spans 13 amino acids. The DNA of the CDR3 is TGCGCCAGCAGCCTGACAGGGCCAGATACGCAGTATTTT. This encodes CASSLTGPDTQYF.